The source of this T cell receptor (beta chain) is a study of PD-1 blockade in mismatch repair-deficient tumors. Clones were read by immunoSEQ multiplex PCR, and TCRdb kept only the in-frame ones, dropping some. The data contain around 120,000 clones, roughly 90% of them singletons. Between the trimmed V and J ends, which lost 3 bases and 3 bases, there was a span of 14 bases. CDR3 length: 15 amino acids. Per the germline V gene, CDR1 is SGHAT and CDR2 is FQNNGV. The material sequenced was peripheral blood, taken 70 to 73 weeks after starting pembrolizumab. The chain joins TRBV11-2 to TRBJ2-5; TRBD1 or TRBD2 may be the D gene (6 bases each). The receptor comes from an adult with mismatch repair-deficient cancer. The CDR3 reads CASSFRGAAKETQYF. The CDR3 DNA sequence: TGTGCCAGCAGCTTTAGGGGGGCGGCGAAAGAGACCCAGTACTTC.